This TCR beta chain is drawn from a study of OX40 agonist ivuxolimab in advanced cancers. Notes on the study in general: The specificity for antigen of the expanded peripheral T cells was not determined. At 0.1 to 3.0 mg/kg and by week 6, CD4+ and CD8+ T cells in the blood had expanded clonally. There were, on average, more expanded clones in CD8+ T cells than in CD4+.

Notes on this clone: Its antigen remains unknown. Sequence at one end of the junction differs from germline and may be a read error.

Measured with immunoSEQ multiplex PCR; TCRdb has only the in-frame clones, and not every one. The sample yields approximately 88,000 clones, around nine tenths seen once. CDR1 and CDR2 from the germline V gene are LNHNV and YYDKDF (reference sequence). The CDR3 covers 13 residues. The source material was CD4+ or CD8+ T cells sorted from blood, sampled in a trial of the OX40 agonist ivuxolimab. This chain connects TRBV15 to TRBJ1-1; D gene ambiguous. This sequence originates from an adult with an advanced solid tumor such as melanoma, head and neck, liver or kidney cancer. CDR3 in amino acids: CATSRDLPAEAFF. The CDR3 DNA reads as TGTGCCACCAGCAGAGATCTTCCGGCTGAGGCTTTCTTT.